The T cell receptor beta chain under discussion was sequenced for a study of blood T cells in healthy people across ages. Points from the study as a whole: Naive CD4+ cells and diversity were both higher in long-lived donors than in aged donors. With naive T cell percentage, TCR beta diversity showed a strong correlation. Because donor CMV status was unknown, expanded clonotype changes were possibly confounded.

Together with a sample-barcoded 5' primer, a J-beta primer mix was included in a second PCR lasting about 7 to 11 cycles. TCRdb used MiXCR to reprocess the 5' RACE reads, holding one entry per CDR3 protein. The table includes about 700,000 distinct CDR3 sequences, about 30% detected once. V gave up 5 bases and J gave up 4 bases, with 12 bases separating them. The CDR3 sequence is 14 residues long. Germline loops: CDR1 SNHLY, CDR2 FYNNEI. This clonotype has a handful of counts. Its matching antigen is unknown. The sample comprised blood. The gene calls are TRBV2 and TRBJ1-5; D is unclear. This receptor was obtained from a woman older than 75 in good health. The CDR3 is CASSPPGWNQPQHF. CDR3 DNA: TGTGCCAGCAGTCCTCCTGGATGGAATCAGCCCCAGCATTTT.